The 20 T cell receptor beta chains below come from one sample, sequenced in a study of prognosis after radiotherapy for stage I lung cancer. TCR beta CDR3 was amplified from genomic DNA by two-round multiplex PCR. Gene-specific primers for each TRBV and TRBJ gene drove first-round PCR. TCRdb fed the multiplex PCR reads into MiXCR, producing one record per CDR3 protein. The table records 8,500 to 13,000 distinct CDR3 sequences, roughly 51% of them present only once. The input for sequencing was PBMCs, taken before or after stereotactic body radiation therapy (not recorded which). Receptor source: a donor over 45 with non-small cell lung cancer.

This CDR3 reads CSAKRTSGRAASVNEQYF. The DNA for the CDR3 is TGCAGTGCCAAAAGGACTAGCGGGAGGGCCGCCTCGGTGAACGAGCAGTACTTC. This chain links TRBV20-1 with TRBJ2-7; 15 bases agree with TRBD2. Germline CDR1 is DFQATT and CDR2 is SNEGSKA (reference sequence). This CDR3 contains 18 residues. V lost 6 bases, J lost 5 bases, and 17 bases stayed unmatched.

The gene calls are TRBV20-1 and TRBJ2-3; D may be TRBD1 (6 bases). Germline CDR1 is DFQATT and CDR2 is SNEGSKA (reference sequence). Trimming shortened V by 6 bases and J by 10 bases, and 20 bases separated the two germline ends. This CDR3 comprises 13 residues. The CDR3 reads CSAILGGLDAQYF. CDR3 bases: TGCAGTGCGATACTTGGGGGCTTGGATGCGCAGTATTTT.

This clonotype is labeled as medium-sized. The V gene is TRBV4-2, the J gene TRBJ2-1; D remains unclear. There are 14 residues in the CDR3. V gave up 4 bases and J gave up 5 bases, with 12 bases separating them. The germline CDR1 and CDR2 sequences are LGHNA and YNFKEQ. The CDR3 DNA sequence: TGTGCCAGCAGCCGCTATACTTCCGACAATGAGCAGTTCTTC. Translating gives CASSRYTSDNEQFF.

The genes are TRBV10-3 and TRBJ2-7; 7 nucleotides align to TRBD1. V shed 0 bases and J 5 bases; nucleotides not matched to a gene: 13. Germline V gene sequence: CDR1 ENHRY, CDR2 SYGVKD. The CDR3 runs 17 residues. The CDR3 loop reads CAISESRTRDSGNEQYF. The CDR3 bases are TGTGCCATCAGTGAGTCAAGGACCCGGGACAGTGGGAACGAGCAGTACTTC.

This chain links TRBV28 with TRBJ2-7; 14 bases fit TRBD2. The CDR3 is 20 amino acids. J was trimmed by 2 bases and V by 7 bases; bases with no gene match: 19. CDR1 is MDHEN and CDR2 is SYDVKM in the germline V gene. The DNA for the CDR3 is TGTGCCAGCAACGAACCAAGGGGAGGGACTAGCGGGAGAAGGGCCTACGAGCAGTACTTC. As protein: CASNEPRGGTSGRRAYEQYF.

This clonotype has a count of ten or more. The V gene is TRBV11-3, the J gene TRBJ2-3; 10 bases match TRBD1. With 5 bases clipped from V and 4 bases from J, the junction kept 9 bases outside the gene matches. This CDR3 has 16 amino acids. From germline, CDR1 is SGHNT and CDR2 YENEEA. The DNA for the CDR3 is TGTGCCAGCAGCCCCCCGGACAGGGGGTTGGCAGATACGCAGTATTTT. Residues: CASSPPDRGLADTQYF.

By share, this clonotype ranks as medium-sized. The V gene is TRBV5-1, the J gene TRBJ1-6; D is uncertain. The V and J ends lost 0 bases and 4 bases respectively, with 11 bases between them. The CDR3 totals 16 residues. The V gene's germline CDR1 is SGHRS and CDR2 YFSETQ. The CDR3 nucleotides read TGCGCCAGCAGCTTGGCCCAGCAAACTTATAATTCACCCCTCCACTTT. It translates to CASSLAQQTYNSPLHF.

Sample share makes this clonotype medium-sized. The chain uses TRBV20-1 and TRBJ1-6; possible D gene TRBD1, 5 bases. V gave up 3 bases and J gave up 10 bases, with 16 bases separating them. The CDR3 contains 14 residues. Germline CDR1 reads DFQATT; CDR2 reads SNEGSKA (reference sequence). In nucleotides, the CDR3 is TGCAGTGCTAGCCCTCAGGGTACAGGATCACCCCTCCACTTT. As protein: CSASPQGTGSPLHF.

This rearrangement joins TRBV11-2 to TRBJ1-6; 9 bases line up with TRBD1. The CDR3 consists of 15 residues. Germline assignment: CDR1 SGHAT and CDR2 FQNNGV. Unmatched junction bases numbered 4, after V lost 3 bases and J lost 7 bases. CDR3 nucleotides: TGTGCCAGCAGCTTCACAGGGGGCCGGAATTCACCCCTCCACTTT. This gives the protein CASSFTGGRNSPLHF.

This clonotype is deemed medium-sized. The chain recombines TRBV6-2 or TRBV6-3 with TRBJ2-7, with 7 bases fitting TRBD1. Germline lookup yields CDR1 MNHEY and CDR2 SVGEGT. V lost 5 bases to trimming and J lost 0 bases; unmatched junction nucleotides: 7. The length of the CDR3 is 15 residues. CDR3 sequence: CASSRGQTYSYEQYF. CDR3 bases: TGTGCCAGCAGTCGGGGACAGACGTACTCCTACGAGCAGTACTTC.

This clonotype was found once. The rearrangement uses TRBV5-1 and TRBJ1-1; 10 nucleotides agree with TRBD1. The germline CDR1 and CDR2 sequences are SGHRS and YFSETQ. This CDR3 contains 14 residues. V gave up 5 bases and J gave up 5 bases; unmatched junction bases: 6. The CDR3 DNA reads TGCGCCAGCAGTCCCCGGGACAGGGGAACTGAAGCTTTCTTT. Its protein product is CASSPRDRGTEAFF.

This chain links TRBV24-1 with TRBJ2-1, with D hard to call. Germline V gives CDR1 KGHDR, CDR2 SFDVKD. The CDR3 length is 16 residues. Trimming left V 5 bases short and J 0 bases short, with 13 bases between. The CDR3 sequence: CATSVTDRSSYNEQFF. The CDR3 DNA reads TGTGCCACCAGTGTCACGGACCGGAGCTCCTACAATGAGCAGTTCTTC.

Details on this clonotype: A far larger clone lies a single base away; this is likely a read error. The V gene is TRBV6-2 or TRBV6-3, the J gene TRBJ1-4; no firm D call. Germline CDR1 MNHEY, CDR2 SVGEGT. V was pared by 6 bases and J by 0 bases, with 11 bases between. The CDR3 is made up of 15 amino acids. This chain's CDR3 is CASRRRLATNEKLFF. CDR3 nucleotides: TGTGCCAGCAGGAGACGACTGGCAACTAATGAAAAACTGTTTTTT.

This chain connects TRBV6-2 or TRBV6-3 to TRBJ1-4; 9 nucleotides match TRBD1. This CDR3 is 14 amino acids long. The V gene end was trimmed by 5 bases and the J gene end by 8 bases; junction bases not matched to a gene: 6. Germline CDR1 is MNHEY and CDR2 is SVGEGT. The CDR3, as DNA: TGTGCCAGCAGTACCGCGGGGACAGGGGAAAAACTGTTTTTT. It encodes CASSTAGTGEKLFF.

This clonotype rates as medium-sized. This chain uses TRBV7-6 with TRBJ2-2; D tentatively reads TRBD1 or TRBD2 (6 bases each). CDR1 is SGHVS and CDR2 is FNYEAQ in the germline V gene. The CDR3 has 14 amino acids. Trimming shortened V by 8 bases and J by 4 bases, and 14 bases separated the two germline ends. The CDR3 loop reads CASSTKGGTGELFF. CDR3 coding DNA: TGTGCCAGCTCGACCAAGGGGGGCACCGGGGAGCTGTTTTTT.

This clonotype is deemed medium-sized. The V call is TRBV28, the J call TRBJ2-1, with TRBD1 matching 7 bases. Germline V gene sequence: CDR1 MDHEN, CDR2 SYDVKM. Trimming cost V 2 bases and J 11 bases; bases outside gene matches: 3. This CDR3 has 12 residues. This CDR3 reads CASSLPGQQQFF. CDR3 coding DNA: TGTGCCAGCAGTTTACCGGGACAGCAGCAGTTCTTC.

This clonotype was observed many times. The chain employs TRBV19 and TRBJ2-1, with 7 bases that match TRBD2. J lost 2 bases, V lost 4 bases, and 8 bases had no gene match. Germline V gene sequence: CDR1 LNHDA, CDR2 SQIVND (reference sequence). The CDR3 is 16 residues long. The CDR3 sequence: CASSSGRDSAYNEQFF. DNA of the CDR3: TGTGCCAGTAGTAGCGGGAGAGACTCGGCCTACAATGAGCAGTTCTTC.

This clonotype was counted many times. The chain has TRBV14 and TRBJ2-1; D ambiguous. Trimming took 3 bases from V and 4 from J, leaving 16 bases between them. The CDR3 spans 16 residues. Germline values: CDR1 SGHDN, CDR2 FVKESK. The CDR3 DNA reads TGTGCCAGCAGCCATAGGACCCCCCCAACATACAATGAGCAGTTCTTC. It specifies CASSHRTPPTYNEQFF.

This clonotype occurred many times. The chain uses TRBV18 and TRBJ2-6; tentative D call: TRBD1 (6 bases). The length of the CDR3 is 16 residues. Germline CDR1 reads KGHSH; CDR2 reads LQKENI. Trimming cost V 1 base and J 3 bases, with 10 bases left between them. DNA of the CDR3: TGTGCCAGCTCACCACAGGGGGAAAGTGGGGCCAACGTCCTGACTTTC. Protein product: CASSPQGESGANVLTF.

Remarks on this clonotype: A read error may account for a junction end that differs from germline. The gene calls are TRBV20-1 and TRBJ2-2, with a possible D match to TRBD1 (7 bases). Germline CDR1 reads DFQATT; CDR2 reads SNEGSKA (reference sequence). The CDR3 loop spans 14 amino acids. The CDR3 region is CSARQGGTTGDLLF. CDR3 nucleotide sequence: TGCAGTGCTAGACAGGGGGGTACCACCGGGGATCTGCTTTTT.